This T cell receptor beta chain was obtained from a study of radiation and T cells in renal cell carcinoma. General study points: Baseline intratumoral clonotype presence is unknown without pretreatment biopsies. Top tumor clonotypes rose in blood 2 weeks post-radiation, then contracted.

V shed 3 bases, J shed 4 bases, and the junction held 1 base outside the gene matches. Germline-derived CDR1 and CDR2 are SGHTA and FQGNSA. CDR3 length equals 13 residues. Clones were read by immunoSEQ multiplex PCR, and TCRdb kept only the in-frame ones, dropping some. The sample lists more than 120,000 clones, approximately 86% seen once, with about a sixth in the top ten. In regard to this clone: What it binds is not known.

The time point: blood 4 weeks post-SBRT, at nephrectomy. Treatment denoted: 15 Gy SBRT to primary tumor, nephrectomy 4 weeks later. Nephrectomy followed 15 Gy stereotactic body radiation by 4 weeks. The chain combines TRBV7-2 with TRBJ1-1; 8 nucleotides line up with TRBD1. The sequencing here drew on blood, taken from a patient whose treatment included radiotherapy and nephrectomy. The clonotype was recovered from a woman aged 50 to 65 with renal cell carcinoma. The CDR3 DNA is TGTGCCAGCAGCTTCACAGGGGGCACTGAAGCTTTCTTT. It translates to CASSFTGGTEAFF.